The 31 T cell receptor beta chains below come from one sample, sequenced in a study of blood T cell repertoires in COVID-19. Produced via immunoSEQ multiplex PCR; TCRdb's table is partial and in-frame only. The top ten hold roughly 20% of the sample, which has about 170,000 clones, around 83% seen once. The sequencing input was peripheral blood. The receptors come from an older woman who had recovered from COVID-19.

In regard to this clone: A read error may produce the germline difference seen at one junction end. J is TRBJ2-3 and V is TRBV6-2 or TRBV6-3; D is undetermined. CDR1 is MNHEY, CDR2 SVGEGT, per germline. The CDR3 is made up of 16 amino acids. The CDR3 region has the DNA TGTGCCGGCAGTTACCCGGCTGCGGCCCCCACAGATACGCAGTATTTT. Encoded protein: CAGSYPAAAPTDTQYF.

The chain recombines TRBV5-1 with TRBJ2-5; a weak D match, TRBD2 (5 bases). V lost 4 bases to trimming and J lost 2 bases, with 12 bases between them. Germline V gene data show CDR1 as SGHRS and CDR2 as YFSETQ. The CDR3 totals 14 residues. DNA of the CDR3: TGCGCCAGCAGCCCGGAGGCTGGACAAGAGACCCAGTACTTC. Its protein is CASSPEAGQETQYF.

The chain is built from TRBV20-1 and TRBJ1-4; D remains unclear. V was trimmed by 3 bases and J by 7 bases, leaving 12 bases between them. The CDR3 is 13 amino acids. Germline CDR1 reads DFQATT; CDR2 reads SNEGSKA (reference sequence). The CDR3 reads CSASRQTREKLFF. DNA for the CDR3: TGCAGTGCTAGTCGTCAGACTCGTGAAAAACTGTTTTTT.

CDR3 in DNA: TGTGCCAGCAGCACGGGAAGCCGTGGAAACACCATATATTTT. Protein: CASSTGSRGNTIYF. The rearrangement links TRBV7-9 to TRBJ1-3; D not certain. The CDR3 covers 14 residues. Deletions cut 5 bases from V and 3 bases from J, with 11 bases between. Germline CDR1 SEHNR, CDR2 FQNEAQ (reference sequence).

The J gene is TRBJ1-1, the V gene TRBV5-1, with no clear D. CDR3 size: 13 residues. Looked up from germline, CDR1 is SGHRS and CDR2 is YFSETQ. V lost 4 bases and J 1 base, leaving 8 bases between the germline ends. The CDR3 sequence: CASSAGTNTEAFF. Here the CDR3 DNA reads TGCGCCAGCAGCGCGGGAACGAACACTGAAGCTTTCTTT. Filled out from reference TRBV5-1 and TRBJ1-1, the complete variable domain reads KAGVTQTPRYLIKTRGQQVTLSCSPISGHRSVSWYQQTPGQGLQFLFEYFSETQRNKGNFPGRFSGRQFSNSRSEMNVSTLELGDSALYLCASSAGTNTEAFFGQGTRLTVV.

The chain couples TRBV30 to TRBJ1-2; D is perhaps TRBD1 (6 bases). Germline V gene sequence: CDR1 GTSNPN, CDR2 SVGIG (reference sequence). V lost 2 bases and J lost 2, with 9 bases in between. The CDR3 is 13 amino acids. The CDR3 DNA reads as TGTGCCTGGAGTCAGGGGCGGAACTATGGCTACACCTTC. It translates to CAWSQGRNYGYTF.

The rearrangement joins TRBV21-1 to TRBJ1-2. TRBV21-1 is a pseudogene segment. The CDR3 totals 14 residues. Here the CDR3 DNA reads TGTGCCAGCAGCATGAGGGGGCCGGGGGGGGGCTACACCTTC. Translated, it gives CASSMRGPGGGYTF.

The chain joins TRBV7-2 to TRBJ1-2, with TRBD1 identical over 9 bases. V dropped 6 bases and J dropped 0; count of bases not matched to a gene: 2. The CDR3 runs to 14 residues. Germline V gene lookup returns CDR1 SGHTA and CDR2 FQGNSA. CDR3: CASRQGAANYGYTF. CDR3 sequence (DNA): TGTGCCAGCAGACAGGGGGCAGCTAACTATGGCTACACCTTC.

The chain carries TRBV12-3 or TRBV12-4 and TRBJ1-5, with D perhaps matching TRBD1 (5 bases). CDR3 length equals 13 residues. The ends were cut back, 4 bases at V and 5 bases at J, with 9 bases in the middle. This CDR3 reads CASSWDWDQPQHF. Here the CDR3 DNA reads TGTGCCAGCAGTTGGGACTGGGATCAGCCCCAGCATTTT.

The sample holds a few counts of this clone. V usage is TRBV29-1 and J usage is TRBJ1-1; D might be TRBD1 (5 bases). The V end was cut by 7 bases, the J end by 4 bases, with 13 bases between. CDR3 length equals 12 residues. The germline gives CDR1 SQVTM, CDR2 ANQGSEA. The DNA of the CDR3 is TGCAGCGCCCTGGGGGGGACCACTGAAGCTTTCTTT. It translates to CSALGGTTEAFF.

This chain links TRBV13 with TRBJ2-5; maybe TRBD2 (6 bases). The ends were cut back, 7 bases at V and 5 bases at J, with 20 bases in the middle. The CDR3 is made up of 15 amino acids. CDR1 is PRHDT, CDR2 FYEKMQ, per germline (reference sequence). The CDR3 DNA is TGTGCCAGCACCATTAGGGACGGGGGTTTTGAGACCCAGTACTTC. As protein: CASTIRDGGFETQYF.

The J gene is TRBJ2-2, the V gene TRBV9; no clear D. Trimming left V 1 base short and J 1 base short, with 11 bases between. The CDR3 sequence is 16 residues long. Germline CDR1 reads SGDLS; CDR2 reads YYNGEE. CDR3: CASSVFPPGNTGELFF. DNA of the CDR3: TGTGCCAGCAGCGTATTCCCTCCGGGGAACACCGGGGAGCTGTTTTTT.

The rearrangement links TRBV5-1 to TRBJ2-3; tentative D call: TRBD1 (6 bases). Trimming left V 4 bases short and J 2 bases short, with 14 bases between. Germline CDR1 reads SGHRS; CDR2 reads YFSETQ. CDR3 size: 15 residues. The CDR3 sequence: CASSQWGPTTDTQYF. CDR3 in DNA: TGCGCCAGCAGCCAATGGGGGCCAACCACAGATACGCAGTATTTT.

The gene calls are TRBV6-1 and TRBJ1-1; D unclear. V lost 2 bases and J lost 1, with 5 bases in between. The CDR3 totals 13 residues. CDR1 is MNHNS, CDR2 SASEGT, per germline. The CDR3, as DNA: TGTGCCAGCAGTGAATTGGCGAACACTGAAGCTTTCTTT. Amino acids: CASSELANTEAFF.

CDR3 region: CASTGGWNEKLFF. CDR3 sequence (DNA): TGTGCCAGCACAGGGGGCTGGAATGAAAAACTGTTTTTT. The chain recombines TRBV19 with TRBJ1-4; TRBD1 matches at 9 bases. V shed 9 bases and J 5 bases; nucleotides not matched to a gene: 4. This CDR3 is built from 13 residues. CDR1 is LNHDA and CDR2 is SQIVND in the germline V gene (reference sequence).

This clone occurred once. This chain connects TRBV6-5 to TRBJ1-6, with 10 bases fitting TRBD1. Germline CDR1 MNHEY, CDR2 SVGAGI. The CDR3 has 15 amino acids. V was pared by 6 bases and J by 9 bases, with 8 bases of the junction left unmatched. This chain's CDR3 is CASSSPGQGSSPLHF. CDR3 nucleotide sequence: TGTGCCAGCAGCTCCCCGGGACAGGGGAGTTCACCCCTCCACTTT.

The chain has TRBV28 and TRBJ2-7; no firm D call. Germline CDR1 and CDR2: MDHEN and SYDVKM. V lost 6 bases and J lost 5, with 8 bases in between. The CDR3 spans 11 residues. CDR3 DNA sequence: TGTGCCAGCAGCTGGGCCCACGAGCAGTACTTC. Translated, it gives CASSWAHEQYF.

The CDR3 DNA reads as TGCGCCAGCAGTGGAGACAGTCAAGAGACCCAGTACTTC. Amino acid sequence: CASSGDSQETQYF. The genes are TRBV10-1 and TRBJ2-5, with D maybe TRBD1 (5 bases). The V and J ends lost 4 bases and 2 bases respectively, with 8 bases between them. CDR1 WNHNN and CDR2 SYGVQD come from the germline V gene (reference sequence). CDR3 length: 13 residues.

This clone was seen more than once but under ten times. The V call is TRBV6-1, the J call TRBJ1-2; D gene unclear. Germline V gene sequence: CDR1 MNHNS, CDR2 SASEGT. Trimming took off 2 bases at V and 2 bases at J, with 12 bases between the two ends. The CDR3 is 15 residues long. The CDR3 spells CASSEKSGANYGYTF. Written as DNA, the CDR3 is TGTGCCAGCAGTGAAAAATCGGGAGCCAACTATGGCTACACCTTC.

A few counts support this clone. V is TRBV30 and J is TRBJ2-7; D perhaps matches TRBD1 (5 bases). Germline assignment: CDR1 GTSNPN and CDR2 SVGIG (reference sequence). The V end lost 3 bases, the J end lost 0 bases, and 15 bases lay between the germline ends. There are 15 residues in the CDR3. The CDR3 DNA reads TGTGCCTGGAGCACCTGGGGCCCGATCTCCTACGAGCAGTACTTC. It codes for CAWSTWGPISYEQYF. Together with reference TRBV30 and TRBJ2-7, the CDR3 gives the full variable domain: SQTIHQWPATLVQPVGSPLSLECTVEGTSNPNLYWYRQAAGRGLQLLFYSVGIGQISSEVPQNLSASRPQDRQFILSSKKLLLSDSGFYLCAWSTWGPISYEQYFGPGTRLTVT.

For the CDR3, the DNA is TGTGCCAGCAGCCGGGGAGCGGGGCACACAGATACGCAGTATTTT. Its translation is CASSRGAGHTDTQYF. The chain uses TRBV5-4 and TRBJ2-3, with 7 nucleotides matching TRBD2. Looked up from germline, CDR1 is SGHNT and CDR2 is YYREEE (reference sequence). V shed 4 bases and J 2 bases; nucleotides not matched to a gene: 7. This CDR3 is built from 15 residues.

The chain has TRBV7-9 and TRBJ2-2; 8 bases map to TRBD2. This CDR3 has 15 amino acids. Unmatched junction bases numbered 9, after V lost 5 bases and J lost 7 bases. The germline gives CDR1 SEHNR, CDR2 FQNEAQ (reference sequence). In nucleotides, the CDR3 is TGTGCCAGCAGCCACTCCGGGACTAGTGTCGGGGAGCTGTTTTTT. Its protein product is CASSHSGTSVGELFF.

The chain links TRBV6-6 to TRBJ2-2; 7 nucleotides line up with TRBD2. Germline V gives CDR1 MNHNY, CDR2 SVGAGI (reference sequence). The CDR3 consists of 14 residues. J gave up 1 base and V 7 bases, and 3 bases lay outside the gene matches. DNA of the CDR3: TGTGCCAGCATGGGGGGGGTGAACACCGGGGAGCTGTTTTTT. This gives the protein CASMGGVNTGELFF.

V usage is TRBV19 and J usage is TRBJ2-3; 8 bases align to TRBD1. Germline CDR1 and CDR2: LNHDA and SQIVND (reference sequence). The length of the CDR3 is 14 residues. J gave up 6 bases and V 5 bases, and 7 bases lay outside the gene matches. This CDR3 is CASSLQGAPDTQYF. The CDR3 DNA sequence: TGTGCCAGTAGTCTGCAGGGGGCACCGGATACGCAGTATTTT.

The chain uses TRBV2 and TRBJ1-3; D gene unclear. Per the germline V gene, CDR1 is SNHLY and CDR2 is FYNNEI. The CDR3 extends over 15 amino acids. V was trimmed by 6 bases and J by 4 bases, leaving 16 bases between them. The CDR3 reads CASSVRGNTGNTIYF. Here the CDR3 DNA reads TGTGCCAGCAGCGTGAGAGGGAATACGGGAAACACCATATATTTT.

J is TRBJ2-7 and V is TRBV7-3; 11 bases are a match to TRBD2. The CDR3 has 15 residues. Losses at the gene ends were 4 bases for V and 2 bases for J; bases not matched to a gene: 4. Germline CDR1 reads SGHTA; CDR2 reads FQGTGA. Here the CDR3 DNA reads TGTGCCAGCAGCTCGGGGACTAGCGGCCCCTACGAGCAGTACTTC. Its translation is CASSSGTSGPYEQYF.

The CDR3 nucleotides are TGTGCCAGCAGCTCGGCGTGGTTGGGGACAGGGGGCGACTATGGCTACACCTTC. This encodes CASSSAWLGTGGDYGYTF. This chain connects TRBV11-3 to TRBJ1-2; TRBD1 agrees at 12 bases. CDR1 is SGHNT, CDR2 YENEEA, per germline. The CDR3 runs to 18 residues. Germline trimming cut 4 bases from V and 3 bases from J; bases unmatched to any gene: 12.

V usage is TRBV6-5 and J usage is TRBJ1-2; D remains unclear. With 2 bases removed from V and 4 bases from J, the gap between germline ends came to 11 bases. CDR3 length equals 14 residues. Germline V gives CDR1 MNHEY, CDR2 SVGAGI. CDR3 DNA: TGTGCCAGCAGTTACGGGCTGGGCACCTATGGCTACACCTTC. Protein product: CASSYGLGTYGYTF.

The chain carries TRBV4-1 and TRBJ2-5, with 7 bases identical to TRBD2. Trimming at V came to 4 bases and at J to 2 bases, leaving 7 bases not matched to a gene. The CDR3 consists of 15 residues. Germline V gene data show CDR1 as MGHRA and CDR2 as YSYEKL. This CDR3 is CASSRGSGAQETQYF. As DNA, the CDR3 is TGCGCCAGCAGCCGGGGAAGCGGGGCTCAAGAGACCCAGTACTTC.

This chain connects TRBV5-6 to TRBJ1-6; D uncertain. The CDR3 loop spans 13 amino acids. The V and J ends lost 0 bases and 5 bases respectively, with 3 bases between them. Germline loops: CDR1 SGHDT, CDR2 YYEEEE. CDR3 bases: TGTGCCAGCAGCTTGGTAGATAATTCACCCCTCCACTTT. Translation gives CASSLVDNSPLHF.

The gene calls are TRBV11-2 and TRBJ2-1; TRBD2 aligns across 8 bases. The CDR3 has 17 amino acids. Germline V gives CDR1 SGHAT, CDR2 FQNNGV. The ends lost 3 bases at V and 2 bases at J; junction bases unmatched: 9. The CDR3 sequence is CASSLVGAGGPYNEQFF. CDR3 sequence (DNA): TGTGCCAGCAGCTTGGTCGGGGCGGGAGGACCCTACAATGAGCAGTTCTTC.